A single sample gave rise to the 5 T cell receptor beta chains below, sequenced in a study of cytomegalovirus exposure and HLA in healthy donors. Vbeta (60) and Jbeta (13) primers were used in the PCR. This table comes from immunoSEQ multiplex PCR, and its TCRdb copy is limited to in-frame clones, with some not included. The sample shows over 100,000 clones, 74% of them seen only once. Sequencing input: PBMCs. These receptors were taken from a man aged 30-40 years in good health and CMV-seropositive.

This clone was seen a handful of times. The V call is TRBV28, the J call TRBJ1-4; TRBD1 matches at 7 bases. The CDR3 has 15 residues. CDR1 MDHEN and CDR2 SYDVKM come from the germline V gene. V gave up 8 bases and J gave up 9 bases; unmatched junction bases: 15. The CDR3 loop is CASSRGAGSAKKLFF. CDR3 in DNA: TGTGCCAGCTCCAGGGGGGCGGGGTCCGCAAAAAAACTGTTTTTT.

To note about this clone: In the same sample, other DNA sequences code for this CDR3. The V and J genes are TRBV5-1 and TRBJ1-2; 8 nucleotides match TRBD1. Germline CDR1 is SGHRS and CDR2 is YFSETQ. The V and J ends lost 0 bases and 6 bases, in that order; junction bases with no gene match: 4. There are 14 residues in the CDR3. The CDR3 DNA follows: TGCGCCAGCAGCTTGGGGCAGGGGGCCGATGGCTACACCTTC. Amino acids: CASSLGQGADGYTF.

V and J are TRBV30 and TRBJ1-2; D is perhaps TRBD1 (5 bases). Germline CDR1 GTSNPN, CDR2 SVGIG (reference sequence). The CDR3 runs to 15 residues. V lost 3 bases and J 4 bases, leaving 18 bases between the germline ends. The CDR3 here is CAWRGQGDFRYGYTF. In DNA form, the CDR3 reads TGTGCCTGGAGAGGGCAGGGTGATTTTCGCTATGGCTACACCTTC.

The rearrangement links TRBV5-4 to TRBJ2-7, with D possibly TRBD1 on 6 matching bases. V was shortened by 0 bases and J by 5 bases, with 15 bases between the two germline ends. This CDR3 is 15 amino acids long. Per germline, CDR1 SGHNT and CDR2 YYREEE (reference sequence). For the CDR3, the DNA is TGTGCCAGCAGCTTGGTGCAGGGGAAGGTGAACGAGCAGTACTTC. It encodes CASSLVQGKVNEQYF.

The chain uses TRBV30 and TRBJ2-5; 7 bases agree with TRBD2. The CDR3 length is 14 residues. Looked up from germline, CDR1 is GTSNPN and CDR2 is SVGIG (reference sequence). After removal of 5 bases from V and 2 bases from J, the junction contained 8 bases not matched to a gene. This CDR3 reads CAWSAGVRQETQYF. In nucleotides, the CDR3 is TGTGCCTGGTCCGCGGGGGTTCGGCAAGAGACCCAGTACTTC.